This T cell receptor beta chain was sequenced in a study of breast tumors, draining lymph nodes, adjacent tissues. MiXCR, applied by TCRdb to the multiplex PCR reads, yields one record per CDR3 protein. Among 200,000 or so distinct CDR3 sequences listed, around a third were seen once. This clonotype was counted once. The antigen remains unidentified. Broader study findings: Findings are consistent with lymph node origin and intratumoral expansion of most tumor T cells. The lymph node origin of tumor T cells was framed as consistent with a hypothesis, not demonstrated.

The CDR3 covers 15 residues. The V gene's germline CDR1 is DFQATT and CDR2 SNEGSKA (reference sequence). Axillary draining lymph nodes of breast cancer patients supplied the node samples. This TCR was sampled from a female donor with breast cancer. Some clones in this sample may be carry-over from other donors' samples. The rearrangement uses TRBV20-1 and TRBJ2-3; D may be TRBD2 (6 bases). Specimen: axillary lymph node tissue. The CDR3 sequence: CSAESAGSSTDTQYF. CDR3 sequence (DNA): TGCAGCGCTGAATCCGCGGGGTCTAGCACAGATACGCAGTATTTT.